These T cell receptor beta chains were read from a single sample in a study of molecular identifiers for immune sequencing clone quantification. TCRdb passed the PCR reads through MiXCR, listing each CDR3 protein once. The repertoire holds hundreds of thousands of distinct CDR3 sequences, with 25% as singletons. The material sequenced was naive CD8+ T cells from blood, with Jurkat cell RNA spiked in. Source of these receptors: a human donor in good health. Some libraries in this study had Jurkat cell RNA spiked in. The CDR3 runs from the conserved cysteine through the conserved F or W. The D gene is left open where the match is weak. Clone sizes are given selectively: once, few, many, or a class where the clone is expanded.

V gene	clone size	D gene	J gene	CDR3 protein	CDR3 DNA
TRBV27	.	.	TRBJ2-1	CASSTYPLDSLSEQFF	TGTGCCAGCAGCACCTACCCTCTCGACTCACTTAGTGAGCAGTTCTTC
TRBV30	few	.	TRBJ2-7	CAWSRLASYEQYF	TGTGCCTGGAGCAGGCTCGCCTCCTACGAGCAGTACTTC
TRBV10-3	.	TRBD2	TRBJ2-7	CAISESGAGVNEQYF	TGTGCCATCAGTGAGTCAGGAGCGGGAGTGAACGAGCAGTACTTC
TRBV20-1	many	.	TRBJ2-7	CSARPVSSYEQYF	TGCAGTGCTAGACCGGTCAGCTCCTACGAGCAGTACTTC
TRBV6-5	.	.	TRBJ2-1	CASSYSPINEQFF	TGTGCCAGCAGTTACTCCCCAATAAATGAGCAGTTCTTC
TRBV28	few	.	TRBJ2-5	CASSLTRLNRETQYF	TGTGCCAGCAGCCTAACACGACTCAACCGAGAGACCCAGTACTTC
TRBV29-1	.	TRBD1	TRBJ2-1	CSVVDRDPIEQFF	TGCAGCGTTGTAGACAGGGACCCCATTGAGCAGTTCTTC
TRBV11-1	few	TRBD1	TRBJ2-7	CASSWTGAVTYEQYF	TGTGCCAGCAGCTGGACAGGGGCGGTCACCTACGAGCAGTACTTC
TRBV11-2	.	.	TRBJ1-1	CASSSSWTPPPWNTEAFF	TGTGCCAGCAGCTCATCTTGGACACCGCCCCCTTGGAACACTGAAGCTTTCTTT
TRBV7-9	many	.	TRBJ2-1	CASTPPATDEQFF	TGTGCCAGCACCCCCCCGGCGACCGATGAGCAGTTCTTC
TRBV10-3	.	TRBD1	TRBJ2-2	CAITRDSSTGELFF	TGTGCCATTACCAGGGACAGTTCTACCGGGGAGCTGTTTTTT
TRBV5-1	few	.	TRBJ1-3	CASSLVPAGVGNTIYF	TGCGCCAGCAGCTTGGTTCCGGCTGGTGTTGGAAACACCATATATTTT
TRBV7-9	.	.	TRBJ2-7	CASSFNPRDTNSYEQYF	TGTGCCAGCAGCTTCAATCCCCGGGACACCAACTCCTACGAGCAGTACTTC
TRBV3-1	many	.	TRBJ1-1	CASSQGGGRYTEAFF	TGTGCCAGCAGCCAAGGGGGCGGTCGATACACTGAAGCTTTCTTT
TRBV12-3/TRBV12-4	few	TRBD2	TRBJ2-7	CASSHTSASGTYEQYF	TGTGCCAGCAGCCACACTTCGGCTAGCGGGACCTACGAGCAGTACTTC
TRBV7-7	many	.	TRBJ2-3	CASSLTATDTQYF	TGTGCCAGCAGCTTAACCGCCACAGATACGCAGTATTTT
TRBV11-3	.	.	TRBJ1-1	CASRNIGGRNTEAFF	TGTGCCAGCAGGAACATCGGTGGGAGGAACACTGAAGCTTTCTTT
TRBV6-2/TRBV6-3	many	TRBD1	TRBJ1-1	CASTLRRDRVPLNTEAFF	TGTGCCAGCACCTTACGCCGGGACAGGGTTCCGCTGAACACTGAAGCTTTCTTT
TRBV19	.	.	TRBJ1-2	CASSMTGRNYGYTF	TGTGCCAGTAGTATGACAGGACGCAACTATGGCTACACCTTC
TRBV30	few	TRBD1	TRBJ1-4	CAWNYGTGDEKLFF	TGTGCCTGGAACTACGGGACAGGGGATGAAAAACTGTTTTTT
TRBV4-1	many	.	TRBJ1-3	CASSQDLQYGNTIYF	TGCGCCAGCAGCCAAGATCTACAGTATGGAAACACCATATATTTT
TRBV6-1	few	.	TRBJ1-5	CASSETTGRSNQPQHF	TGTGCCAGCAGTGAAACTACGGGGCGGAGCAATCAGCCCCAGCATTTT
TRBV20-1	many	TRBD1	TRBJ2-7	CSATQGQGVSYEQYF	TGCAGTGCTACCCAAGGACAGGGGGTCTCCTACGAGCAGTACTTC
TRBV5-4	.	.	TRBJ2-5	CASSLTLEGTTEDF	TGTGCCAGCAGCTTGACACTCGAGGGGACAACAGAGGACTTC
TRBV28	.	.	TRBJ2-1	CASSFRQGPYNEQFF	TGTGCCAGCAGTTTTCGGCAGGGTCCCTACAATGAGCAGTTCTTC
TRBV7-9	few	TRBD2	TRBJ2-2	CASSQTTSRTGELFF	TGTGCCAGCAGTCAGACGACTAGCCGGACCGGGGAGCTGTTTTTT
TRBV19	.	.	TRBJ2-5	CASSPMAGARRETQYF	TGTGCCAGTAGTCCTATGGCGGGGGCCCGTAGGGAGACCCAGTACTTC
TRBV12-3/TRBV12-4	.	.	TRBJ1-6	CASTDRITDSPLYF	TGTGCCAGCACCGACCGAATAACTGATTCACCCCTCTACTTT
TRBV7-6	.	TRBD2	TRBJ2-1	CGSSFNSGGDYNEQFF	TGTGGCAGCAGCTTCAATAGCGGGGGAGACTACAATGAGCAGTTCTTC
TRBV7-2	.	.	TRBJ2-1	CASRMSGTSRVHEQFF	TGTGCCAGCAGGATGAGTGGTACTAGCCGGGTGCATGAGCAGTTCTTC
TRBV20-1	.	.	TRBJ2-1	CSAHPTPNRYNEQFF	TGCAGTGCCCATCCGACCCCAAATCGGTACAATGAGCAGTTCTTC
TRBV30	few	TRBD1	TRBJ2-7	CAWGDRIYEQYF	TGTGCCTGGGGGGACAGGATATACGAGCAGTACTTC
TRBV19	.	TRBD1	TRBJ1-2	CASSIHDRGDYGYTF	TGTGCCAGTAGTATTCATGACAGGGGAGACTATGGCTACACCTTC
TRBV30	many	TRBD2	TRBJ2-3	CAWSVEAGGPDTQYF	TGTGCCTGGAGTGTAGAAGCGGGGGGGCCAGATACGCAGTATTTT
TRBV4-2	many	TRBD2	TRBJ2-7	CASSQERGYSYEQYF	TGTGCCAGCAGCCAGGAGCGGGGGTACTCCTACGAGCAGTACTTC
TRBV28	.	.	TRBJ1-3	CASRQIEGTGNTKYF	TGTGCCAGCAGGCAAATTGAGGGGACTGGAAACACCAAATATTTT
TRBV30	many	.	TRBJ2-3	CAGGHEDTQYF	TGTGCGGGGGGCCATGAAGATACGCAGTATTTT
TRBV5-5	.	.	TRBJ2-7	CASSFSRSEQYF	TGTGCCAGCAGCTTCTCTAGAAGCGAGCAGTACTTC
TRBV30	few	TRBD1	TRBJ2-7	CAWDGQVSSYEQYF	TGTGCCTGGGACGGACAGGTGAGCTCCTACGAGCAGTACTTC
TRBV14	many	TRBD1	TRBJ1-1	CASSQVGRRRDRALNTEAFF	TGTGCCAGCAGCCAAGTAGGGCGTAGGCGGGACAGGGCCCTGAACACTGAAGCTTTCTTT
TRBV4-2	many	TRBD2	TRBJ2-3	CASSQGLARTADTQYF	TGTGCCAGCAGCCAGGGACTAGCGCGGACGGCAGATACGCAGTATTTT
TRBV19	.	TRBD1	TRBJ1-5	CASADRLFGNQPQHF	TGTGCCAGTGCGGACAGGTTGTTTGGCAATCAGCCCCAGCATTTT
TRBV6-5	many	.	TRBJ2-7	CASSYRGLSYEQYF	TGTGCCAGCAGTTACCGAGGACTGTCCTACGAGCAGTACTTC
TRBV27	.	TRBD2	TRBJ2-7	CASSWVAGAYEQYF	TGTGCCAGCAGTTGGGTAGCGGGAGCCTACGAGCAGTACTTC
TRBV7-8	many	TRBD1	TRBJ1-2	CASSPFRGQGNYGYTF	TGTGCCAGCAGCCCCTTTCGGGGACAGGGCAACTATGGCTACACCTTC
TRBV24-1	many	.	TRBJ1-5	CATSQGLGQPQHF	TGTGCCACCAGCCAGGGGTTGGGTCAGCCCCAGCATTTT
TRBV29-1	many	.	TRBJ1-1	CSVVGPFTEAFF	TGCAGCGTTGTGGGGCCGTTCACTGAAGCTTTCTTT
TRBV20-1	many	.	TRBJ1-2	CSARDIKDGYTF	TGCAGTGCTAGAGATATCAAGGATGGCTACACCTTC
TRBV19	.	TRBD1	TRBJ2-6	CASSIPPDRADLSSGANVLIF	TGTGCCAGTAGTATCCCCCCGGACAGGGCCGATTTGAGCTCTGGGGCCAACGTCCTGATTTTC
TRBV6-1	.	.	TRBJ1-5	CASEEEAYSNQPQHF	TGTGCCAGCGAGGAGGAGGCTTATAGCAATCAGCCCCAGCATTTT
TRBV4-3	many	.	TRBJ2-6	CASSPKWVGANVLTF	TGCGCCAGCAGCCCGAAGTGGGTTGGGGCCAACGTCCTGACTTTC
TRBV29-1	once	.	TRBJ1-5	CSVLGPAHPPQHF	TGCAGCGTTCTCGGACCGGCCCATCCGCCCCAGCATTTT
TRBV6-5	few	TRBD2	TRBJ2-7	CASRVGGDPYEQYF	TGTGCCAGCAGGGTGGGGGGGGACCCCTACGAGCAGTACTTC
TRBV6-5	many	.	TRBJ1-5	CASSYDPNQPQHF	TGTGCCAGCAGTTATGATCCCAATCAGCCCCAGCATTTT